Below are 5 T cell receptor beta chains sequenced from a single sample in a study of blood T cell repertoires in COVID-19. TCRdb keeps only in-frame clones here, not all; method: immunoSEQ multiplex PCR. The sample yields about 110,000 clones, 70% to 90% seen once. Specimen: peripheral blood. Every receptor here comes from a human donor in a cohort sampled during active COVID-19.

The chain employs TRBV6-5 and TRBJ2-5; D might be TRBD1 (5 bases). V was shortened by 2 bases and J by 4 bases, with 17 bases between the two germline ends. Germline loops: CDR1 MNHEY, CDR2 SVGAGI. The CDR3 has 16 residues. CDR3 loop: CASSYGPAGMGETQYF. The CDR3 DNA reads as TGTGCCAGCAGTTACGGACCGGCAGGGATGGGAGAGACCCAGTACTTC.

This rearrangement joins TRBV9 to TRBJ2-2; 8 bases are shared with TRBD1. There are 18 residues in the CDR3. Germline CDR1 reads SGDLS; CDR2 reads YYNGEE. Unmatched junction bases numbered 10, after V lost 0 bases and J lost 3 bases. The CDR3 sequence is CASSVGGDRGRDTGELFF. Written as DNA, the CDR3 is TGTGCCAGCAGCGTAGGTGGTGACAGGGGTCGGGACACCGGGGAGCTGTTTTTT.

This chain uses TRBV5-5 with TRBJ2-1; 9 nucleotides align to TRBD1. The germline V gene has CDR1 SGHKS and CDR2 YYEKEE (reference sequence). CDR3 size: 15 residues. The J segment lost 8 bases and the V segment lost 6 bases, leaving 12 bases of the junction unmatched. The CDR3 DNA is TGTGCCAGCACCCTCACCGGGACAGGGAGTCATGAGCAGTTCTTC. Protein product: CASTLTGTGSHEQFF.

The chain links TRBV11-2 to TRBJ1-2; D perhaps matches TRBD1 (5 bases). V shed 1 base and J shed 2 bases, with 11 bases lying between them. The V gene's germline CDR1 is SGHAT and CDR2 FQNNGV. CDR3 length: 15 amino acids. The CDR3 sequence is CASSLVPAGNYGYTF. The CDR3 nucleotides are TGTGCCAGCAGCTTAGTCCCGGCAGGGAACTATGGCTACACCTTC.

The chain links TRBV7-9 to TRBJ2-7; TRBD2 is a possible D gene (6 bases). V was trimmed by 5 bases and J by 0 bases, leaving 11 bases between them. Per the germline V gene, CDR1 is SEHNR and CDR2 is FQNEAQ (reference sequence). The CDR3 runs 14 residues. The CDR3 is CASSPPTSSYEQYF. In DNA, the CDR3 is TGTGCCAGCAGCCCACCGACTAGCTCCTACGAGCAGTACTTC.